The present entry profiles one T cell receptor (beta chain) with its context. Only in-frame clones appear in the TCRdb table, and some are missing; sequencing was by immunoSEQ multiplex PCR. The table shows roughly 500,000 clones, with about 78% occurring only once. These data are taken from a study of shared clonotypes between healthy human individuals. Germline loops: CDR1 KGHSH, CDR2 LQKENI. This CDR3 spans 14 amino acids. Trimming took off 4 bases at V and 7 bases at J, with 13 bases between the two ends. The clonotype originates from a woman aged 40 to 50 in good health. Some clones in this sample may be carry-over from other donors' samples. What was sequenced was PBMCs. This sequence joins TRBV18 and TRBJ1-4, with D possibly matching TRBD1 (5 bases). CDR3 in DNA: TGTGCCAGCTCACGGTCGCCGGGGGGTGAAAAACTGTTTTTT. Amino acids: CASSRSPGGEKLFF.